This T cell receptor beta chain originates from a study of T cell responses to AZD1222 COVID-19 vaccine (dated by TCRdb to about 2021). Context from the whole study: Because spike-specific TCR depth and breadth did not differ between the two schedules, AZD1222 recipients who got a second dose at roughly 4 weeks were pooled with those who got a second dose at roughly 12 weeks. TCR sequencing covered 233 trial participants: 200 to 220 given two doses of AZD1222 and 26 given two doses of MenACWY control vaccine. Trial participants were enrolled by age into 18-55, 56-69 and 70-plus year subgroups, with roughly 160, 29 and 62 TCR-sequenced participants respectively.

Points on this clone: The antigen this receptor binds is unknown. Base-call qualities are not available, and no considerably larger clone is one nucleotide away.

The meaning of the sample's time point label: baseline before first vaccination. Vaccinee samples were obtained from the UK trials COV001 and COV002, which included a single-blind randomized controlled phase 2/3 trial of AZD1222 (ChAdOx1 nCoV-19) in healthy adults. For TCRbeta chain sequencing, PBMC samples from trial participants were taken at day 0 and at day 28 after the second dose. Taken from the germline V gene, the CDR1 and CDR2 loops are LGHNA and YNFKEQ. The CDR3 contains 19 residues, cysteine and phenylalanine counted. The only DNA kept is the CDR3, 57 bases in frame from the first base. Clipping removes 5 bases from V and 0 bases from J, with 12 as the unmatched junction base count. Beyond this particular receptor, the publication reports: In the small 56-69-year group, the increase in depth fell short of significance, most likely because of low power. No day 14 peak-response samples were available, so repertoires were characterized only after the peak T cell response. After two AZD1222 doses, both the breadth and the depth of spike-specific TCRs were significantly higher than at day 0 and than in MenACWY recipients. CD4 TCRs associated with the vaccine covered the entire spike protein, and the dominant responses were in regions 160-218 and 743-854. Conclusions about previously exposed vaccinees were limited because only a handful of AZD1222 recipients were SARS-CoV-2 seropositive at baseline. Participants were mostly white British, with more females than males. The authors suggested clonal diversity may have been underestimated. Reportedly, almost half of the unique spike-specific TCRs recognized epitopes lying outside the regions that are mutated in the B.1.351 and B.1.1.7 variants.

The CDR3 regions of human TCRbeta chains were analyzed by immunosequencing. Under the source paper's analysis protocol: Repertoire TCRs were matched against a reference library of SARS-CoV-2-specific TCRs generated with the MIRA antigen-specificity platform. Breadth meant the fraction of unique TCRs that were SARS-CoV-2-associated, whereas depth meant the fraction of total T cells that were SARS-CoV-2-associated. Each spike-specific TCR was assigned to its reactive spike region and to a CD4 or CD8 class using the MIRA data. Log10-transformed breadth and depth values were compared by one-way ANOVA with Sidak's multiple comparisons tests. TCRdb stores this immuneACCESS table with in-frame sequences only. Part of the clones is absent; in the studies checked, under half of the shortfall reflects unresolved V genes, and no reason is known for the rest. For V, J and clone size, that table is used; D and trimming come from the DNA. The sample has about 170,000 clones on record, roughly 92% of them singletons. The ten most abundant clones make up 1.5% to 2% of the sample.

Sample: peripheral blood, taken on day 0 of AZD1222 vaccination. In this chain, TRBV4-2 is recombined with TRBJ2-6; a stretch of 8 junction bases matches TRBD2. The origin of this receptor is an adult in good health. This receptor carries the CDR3 CASSFWGTSVGSGANVLTF. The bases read TGTGCCAGCAGCTTCTGGGGGACTAGTGTGGGCTCTGGGGCCAACGTCCTGACTTTC.